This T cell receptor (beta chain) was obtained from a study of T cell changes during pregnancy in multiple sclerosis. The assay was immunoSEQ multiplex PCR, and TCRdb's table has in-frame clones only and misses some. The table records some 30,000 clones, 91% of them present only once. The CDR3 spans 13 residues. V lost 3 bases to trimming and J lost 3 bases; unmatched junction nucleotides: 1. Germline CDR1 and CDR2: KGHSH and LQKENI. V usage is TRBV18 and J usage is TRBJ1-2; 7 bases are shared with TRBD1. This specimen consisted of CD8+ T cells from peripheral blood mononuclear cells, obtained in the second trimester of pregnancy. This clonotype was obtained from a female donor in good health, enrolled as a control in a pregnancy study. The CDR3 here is CASSPTGDYGYTF. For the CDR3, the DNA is TGTGCCAGCTCACCTACAGGGGACTATGGCTACACCTTC.